This T cell receptor (beta chain) originates from a study of siplizumab effects on memory and regulatory T cells. The repertoire was sequenced with immunoSEQ multiplex PCR; TCRdb's copy has only in-frame clones and lacks some. The sample contains fewer than 70,000 clones, approximately 89% of which appear only once. This sequence was found in a human donor in good health. Specimen: Tregs sorted from blood.

This CDR3 reads CASSWTDSPLHF. In DNA, the CDR3 is TGTGCCAGCAGTTGGACGGATTCACCCCTCCACTTT. The genes are TRBV6-1 and TRBJ1-6, with no clear D. The CDR3 is 12 residues long. V lost 5 bases and J 8 bases, leaving 7 bases between the germline ends. Germline loops: CDR1 MNHNS, CDR2 SASEGT.